This T cell receptor (beta chain) was sequenced during a study of blood T cell repertoires in COVID-19. Only in-frame clones appear in the TCRdb table, and some are missing; sequencing was by immunoSEQ multiplex PCR. Found here are 210,000 or so clones, roughly 85% of them singletons; the top ten hold about 4.8%. Per the germline V gene, CDR1 is SNHLY and CDR2 is FYNNEI. The CDR3 covers 16 residues. With 6 bases clipped from V and 0 bases from J, the junction kept 9 bases outside the gene matches. The sample taken for sequencing was PBMCs or T cells enriched from blood (not recorded which). This TCR was recovered from a woman aged 45 to 65 who had been exposed to COVID-19. The V gene is TRBV2, the J gene TRBJ2-3, with TRBD2 matching 7 bases. The CDR3 region has the DNA TGTGCCAGCAGAGCGGGGACTGCCTCTAGCACAGATACGCAGTATTTT. Its protein is CASRAGTASSTDTQYF.